Presented here are 9 T cell receptor beta chains from one specimen sequenced in a study of cytomegalovirus exposure and HLA in healthy donors. PCR used 60 Vbeta primers and 13 Jbeta primers. Here immunoSEQ multiplex PCR was the method, and the copy in TCRdb shows in-frame clones only, minus some. Found here are 150,000 to 200,000 clones, 77% of them singletons; the top ten hold less than 1.5%. The sequencing input was PBMCs. The source is a man younger than 35 in good health and CMV-seronegative.

V and J are TRBV5-6 and TRBJ1-5, with D perhaps matching TRBD1 (5 bases). Germline CDR1 is SGHDT and CDR2 is YYEEEE. The CDR3 spans 13 residues. V lost 2 bases and J 7 bases, leaving 10 bases between the germline ends. The CDR3 bases are TGTGCCAGCAGCTTCCAAGCAGGGCAGCCCCAGCATTTT. Its translation: CASSFQAGQPQHF.

This chain uses TRBV13 with TRBJ1-1; no clear D. The CDR3 length is 12 residues. The V gene's germline CDR1 is PRHDT and CDR2 FYEKMQ (reference sequence). Trimming shortened V by 0 bases and J by 7 bases, and 6 bases separated the two germline ends. CDR3 in amino acids: CASSLGTLEAFF. The DNA of the CDR3 is TGTGCCAGCAGCTTAGGGACACTTGAAGCTTTCTTT.

V and J are TRBV27 and TRBJ2-7; 7 bases map to TRBD1. The CDR3 loop spans 16 amino acids. Trimming took 3 bases from V and 3 from J; bases not matched to a gene: 11. Germline CDR1 MNHEY, CDR2 SMNVEV (reference sequence). For the CDR3, the DNA is TGTGCCAGCAGTTTCTCCACAGGGGCTCGGGACTACGAGCAGTACTTC. Amino acid sequence: CASSFSTGARDYEQYF.

This clone was recorded only once. V and J are TRBV18 and TRBJ2-7; possible D gene TRBD2, 5 bases. The CDR3 spans 15 residues. V gave up 3 bases and J gave up 6 bases, with 18 bases separating them. Germline V gene data show CDR1 as KGHSH and CDR2 as LQKENI. CDR3 loop: CASSPPGKETPEQYF. The CDR3 DNA follows: TGTGCCAGCTCACCGCCCGGGAAGGAAACCCCCGAGCAGTACTTC.

This clone appeared a few times. The rearrangement links TRBV28 to TRBJ2-7; D unresolved. V lost 4 bases to trimming and J lost 5 bases, with 9 bases between them. Germline V gives CDR1 MDHEN, CDR2 SYDVKM. CDR3 length: 12 residues. As DNA, the CDR3 is TGTGCCAGCAGTTCCCAGGTTGACGAGCAGTACTTC. As protein: CASSSQVDEQYF.

The chain uses TRBV18 and TRBJ1-1, with TRBD1 as a possible D gene (6 bases). CDR1 KGHSH and CDR2 LQKENI come from the germline V gene. The CDR3 length is 12 residues. Between the trimmed V and J ends, which lost 6 bases and 6 bases, there was a span of 11 bases. Here the CDR3 reads CASSAGVPEAFF. In DNA, the CDR3 is TGTGCCAGCTCGGCAGGGGTGCCTGAAGCTTTCTTT.

J is TRBJ2-1 and V is TRBV11-1; possibly TRBD2 for D (6 bases). V gave up 4 bases and J gave up 4 bases, with 14 bases separating them. CDR3 length: 15 amino acids. Germline V gene sequence: CDR1 SGHAT, CDR2 FQDESV (reference sequence). CDR3 bases: TGTGCCAGCAGCTCGGACTGGGGGGAGTACAATGAGCAGTTCTTC. Protein product: CASSSDWGEYNEQFF.

The chain recombines TRBV6-1 with TRBJ2-7; tentatively, D is TRBD1 (6 bases). The CDR3 extends over 15 amino acids. Trimming removed 5 bases at V and 2 bases at J, with 16 bases between. Germline V gene sequence: CDR1 MNHNS, CDR2 SASEGT. Here the CDR3 reads CASSSPGEGAYEQYF. The CDR3 region has the DNA TGTGCCAGCAGTTCACCAGGGGAAGGAGCCTACGAGCAGTACTTC.

The chain has TRBV11-2 and TRBJ2-3; D gene unclear. This CDR3 has 12 residues. V dropped 5 bases and J dropped 4 bases, with 7 bases sitting between them. Germline V CDR1 and CDR2: SGHAT, FQNNGV. CDR3 loop: CASSLFSDTQYF. Written as DNA, the CDR3 is TGTGCCAGCAGCCTCTTCTCAGATACGCAGTATTTT.